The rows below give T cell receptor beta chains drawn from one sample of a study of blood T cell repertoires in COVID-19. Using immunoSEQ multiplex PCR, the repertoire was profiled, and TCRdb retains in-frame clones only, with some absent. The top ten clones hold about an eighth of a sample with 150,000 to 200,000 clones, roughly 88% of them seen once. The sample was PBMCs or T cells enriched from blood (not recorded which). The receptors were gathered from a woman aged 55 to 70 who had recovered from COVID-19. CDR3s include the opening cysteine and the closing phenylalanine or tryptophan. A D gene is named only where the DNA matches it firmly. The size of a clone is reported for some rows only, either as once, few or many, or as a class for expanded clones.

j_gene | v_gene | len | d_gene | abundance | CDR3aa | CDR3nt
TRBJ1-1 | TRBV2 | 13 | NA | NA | CASSALGNTEAFF | TGTGCCAGCAGTGCCCTCGGTAACACTGAAGCTTTCTTT
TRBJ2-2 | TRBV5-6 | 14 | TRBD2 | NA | CASGGLSNTGELFF | TGTGCCAGCGGGGGACTATCCAACACCGGGGAGCTGTTTTTT
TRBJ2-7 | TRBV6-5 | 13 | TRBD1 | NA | CASTGQVYYEQYF | TGTGCCAGCACGGGACAGGTGTATTACGAGCAGTACTTC
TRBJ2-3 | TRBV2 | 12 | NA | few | CASSPNTDTQYF | TGTGCCAGCAGTCCCAACACAGATACGCAGTATTTT
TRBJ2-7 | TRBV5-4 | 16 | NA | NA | CASSKPTGQRVDEQYF | TGTGCCAGCAGCAAACCGACAGGCCAAAGGGTGGACGAGCAGTACTTC
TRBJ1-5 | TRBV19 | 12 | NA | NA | CASSPGQGGQHF | TGTGCCAGTAGTCCGGGACAAGGGGGCCAGCATTTT
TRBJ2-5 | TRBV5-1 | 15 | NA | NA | CASTLGLTVGETQYF | TGCGCCAGCACGTTGGGACTTACGGTAGGAGAGACCCAGTACTTC
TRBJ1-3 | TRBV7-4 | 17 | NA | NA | CASSLNRGAYPGNTIYF | TGTGCCAGCAGCCTGAACCGGGGGGCTTATCCCGGAAACACCATATATTTT
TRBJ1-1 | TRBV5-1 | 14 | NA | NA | CASSLEQKNTEAFF | TGCGCCAGCAGCTTGGAACAGAAGAACACTGAAGCTTTCTTT
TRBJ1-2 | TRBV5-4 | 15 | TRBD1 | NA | CASSTGGPLFYGYTF | TGTGCCAGCTCGACAGGGGGGCCCTTATTCTATGGCTACACCTTC
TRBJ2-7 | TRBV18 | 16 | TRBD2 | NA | CASSPPLAGIGNEQYF | TGTGCCAGCTCACCACCCCTAGCGGGAATTGGAAACGAGCAGTACTTC
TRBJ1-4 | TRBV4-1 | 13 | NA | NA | CASSLTGQEKLFF | TGCGCCAGCAGCCTAACTGGGCAAGAAAAACTGTTTTTT
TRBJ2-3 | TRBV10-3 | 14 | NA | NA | CAIRRDPGPDTQYF | TGTGCCATCAGGCGGGACCCGGGACCAGATACGCAGTATTTT
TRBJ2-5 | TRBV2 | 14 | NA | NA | CASKGVRGGETQYF | TGTGCCAGCAAAGGGGTCAGGGGTGGGGAGACCCAGTACTTC
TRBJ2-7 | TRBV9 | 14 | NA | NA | CASSPGDITYEQYF | TGTGCCAGCAGCCCAGGGGACATAACCTACGAGCAGTACTTC
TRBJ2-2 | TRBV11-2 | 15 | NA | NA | CASSTVEGLTGELFF | TGTGCCAGCAGCACCGTGGAGGGGTTGACCGGGGAGCTGTTTTTT